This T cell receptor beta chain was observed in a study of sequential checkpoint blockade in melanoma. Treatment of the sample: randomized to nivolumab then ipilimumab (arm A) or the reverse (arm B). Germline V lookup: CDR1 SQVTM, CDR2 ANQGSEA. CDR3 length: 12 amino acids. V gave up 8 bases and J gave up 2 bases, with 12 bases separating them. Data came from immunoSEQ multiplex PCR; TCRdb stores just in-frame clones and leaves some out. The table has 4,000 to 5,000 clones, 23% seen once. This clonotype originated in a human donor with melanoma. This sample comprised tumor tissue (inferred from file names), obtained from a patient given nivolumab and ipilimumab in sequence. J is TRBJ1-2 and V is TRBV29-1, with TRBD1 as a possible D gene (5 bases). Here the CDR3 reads CSFRQLNYGYTF. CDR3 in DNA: TGCAGCTTCAGACAGTTAAACTATGGCTACACCTTC.